This TCR beta chain was obtained from a study of blood T cells in healthy people across ages. Findings and limits, study-wide: Underestimates were what the diversity estimates from one million T cells were considered to be.

The CDR3 is 14 residues long. Deletions cut 0 bases from V and 9 bases from J, with 13 bases between. Germline V gene lookup returns CDR1 SGHKS and CDR2 YYEKEE (reference sequence). This clonotype was counted between two and nine times. Its antigen is as yet unknown. A sample-barcoded 5' primer and a J-beta primer mix were used in a second PCR of roughly 6 to 11 cycles. CDR3-containing paired-end reads numbering at least 2.5 million came from each sample. TCRdb analysed the 5' RACE reads with MiXCR anew, one entry per CDR3 protein. The top ten hold about 0.8% of the sample, which has 800,000 to 1,300,000 distinct CDR3 sequences, 20% to 25% seen once. These records were also assigned to another study, of T cells of mothers and their children.

The sequence was obtained from a girl aged 2 to 10 in good health. The sample consisted of blood. This chain connects TRBV5-5 to TRBJ1-5; D unresolved. The CDR3: CASSLVAGSGPQHF. The CDR3 region has the DNA TGTGCCAGCAGCTTGGTAGCAGGTTCGGGGCCCCAGCATTTT.